These 17 T cell receptor beta chains were sequenced from one sample in a study of cytomegalovirus exposure and HLA in healthy donors. Both 60 Vbeta primers and 13 Jbeta primers went into the PCR. Repertoires were generated with immunoSEQ multiplex PCR, while TCRdb's copy carries only in-frame clones and drops some. Of 130,000 to 150,000 clones listed, 73% were seen once; the top ten hold 14%. Sample: PBMCs. These receptors originate from a human donor in good health.

The J gene is TRBJ2-7, the V gene TRBV5-8; D is uncertain. Trimming removed 5 bases from V and 6 bases from J, with 12 bases in between. CDR1 is SGHTS, CDR2 YDEGEE, per germline. CDR3 length: 12 residues. CDR3 region: CASRTGEVEQYF. CDR3 sequence (DNA): TGTGCCAGCAGAACGGGTGAGGTCGAGCAGTACTTC.

This rearrangement joins TRBV4-1 to TRBJ1-5; unclear D gene. CDR1 is MGHRA and CDR2 is YSYEKL in the germline V gene. The length of the CDR3 is 17 residues. With 7 bases removed from V and 4 bases from J, the gap between germline ends came to 23 bases. The CDR3 nucleotides are TGCGCCAGCAATCAAGGACCCCAGGAGAGGGCAAATCAGCCCCAGCATTTT. Translating gives CASNQGPQERANQPQHF.

The chain carries TRBV23-1 and TRBJ2-1, with D perhaps TRBD2 (6 bases). TRBV23-1 is assigned to the ORF class and has an uncertain function. This CDR3 region has 15 residues. V was trimmed by 8 bases and J by 2 bases, leaving 16 bases between them. CDR3 bases: TGCGCCAGCCTATCTCTAGCGTCTACCTACAATGAGCAGTTCTTC. Its protein product is CASLSLASTYNEQFF.

The chain employs TRBV6-6 and TRBJ1-6, with D tentatively TRBD1 (5 bases). Per germline, CDR1 MNHNY and CDR2 SVGAGI (reference sequence). This CDR3 contains 14 residues. Trimming cost V 6 bases and J 5 bases, with 11 bases left between them. The CDR3 protein is CASRRTGDNSPLHF. The CDR3 nucleotides read TGTGCCAGCAGACGAACAGGAGATAATTCACCCCTCCACTTT.

The V and J genes are TRBV28 and TRBJ2-3; 11 bases are shared with TRBD2. CDR3 length: 20 amino acids. The V segment lost 4 bases and the J segment 4 bases; nucleotides outside the gene matches: 19. CDR1 is MDHEN and CDR2 is SYDVKM in the germline V gene. The CDR3 loop is CASSSTASGGPDSLADTQYF. CDR3 nucleotides: TGTGCCAGCAGTTCGACCGCTAGCGGGGGGCCGGATTCGTTGGCAGATACGCAGTATTTT.

This clone was found a few times. CDR3 protein: CSVEIRGRVNTEAFF. Written as DNA, the CDR3 is TGCAGCGTTGAGATTAGGGGGCGGGTGAACACTGAAGCTTTCTTT. This chain connects TRBV29-1 to TRBJ1-1; TRBD1 aligns across 7 bases. J gave up 0 bases and V 3 bases, and 7 bases lay outside the gene matches. CDR3 length: 15 residues. From germline, CDR1 is SQVTM and CDR2 ANQGSEA.

This chain connects TRBV9 to TRBJ2-2, with D tentatively TRBD1 (6 bases). Germline V gene data show CDR1 as SGDLS and CDR2 as YYNGEE. The germline V and J ends were trimmed by 7 bases and 2 bases, with 12 bases remaining between them. CDR3 length: 14 residues. The CDR3, as DNA: TGTGCCAGCTGCCCAGGGGCAAACACCGGGGAGCTGTTTTTT. This gives the protein CASCPGANTGELFF.

V usage is TRBV9 and J usage is TRBJ2-2; unclear D gene. CDR3 size: 15 residues. V dropped 0 bases and J dropped 1 base, with 7 bases sitting between them. Germline values: CDR1 SGDLS, CDR2 YYNGEE. In DNA form, the CDR3 reads TGTGCCAGCAGCGTAGGTAGGAGGAACACCGGGGAGCTGTTTTTT. Translating it yields CASSVGRRNTGELFF.

This clone was counted a few times. V and J are TRBV29-1 and TRBJ1-1; 7 bases line up with TRBD1. The germline V gene encodes CDR1 SQVTM and CDR2 ANQGSEA. V trimming: 5 bases; J trimming: 4 bases; junction bases outside the gene matches: 10. The CDR3 sequence is 14 residues long. The CDR3 loop is CSVLVTGWATEAFF. The CDR3 region has the DNA TGCAGCGTTCTTGTGACAGGGTGGGCCACTGAAGCTTTCTTT.

The chain carries TRBV10-3 and TRBJ2-3; perhaps TRBD2 as D (6 bases). CDR3 length: 14 residues. The ends were cut back, 4 bases at V and 6 bases at J, with 14 bases in the middle. CDR1 and CDR2 (germline): ENHRY, SYGVKD. The CDR3 DNA sequence: TGTGCCATCAGTGCCGGGAGCCGGTGGGATACGCAGTATTTT. Translated: CAISAGSRWDTQYF.

The V and J genes are TRBV29-1 and TRBJ2-5; 8 bases are shared with TRBD2. Germline V lookup: CDR1 SQVTM, CDR2 ANQGSEA. The ends lost 2 bases at V and 4 bases at J; junction bases unmatched: 15. The CDR3 runs to 17 residues. This CDR3 is CSVERGPAGGWGETQYF. DNA for the CDR3: TGCAGCGTTGAAAGGGGCCCGGCGGGGGGCTGGGGAGAGACCCAGTACTTC.

V gene TRBV10-3 combines with J gene TRBJ1-2, with D perhaps matching TRBD1 (5 bases). V was trimmed by 2 bases and J by 7 bases, leaving 17 bases between them. The CDR3 runs 15 residues. The germline V gene has CDR1 ENHRY and CDR2 SYGVKD. DNA for the CDR3: TGTGCCATCAGTGAGGGAGAAGGGGCCCCCCGTGGCTACACCTTC. Its translation: CAISEGEGAPRGYTF.

This chain links TRBV9 with TRBJ2-7; TRBD2 aligns across 12 bases. The ends lost 6 bases at V and 5 bases at J; junction bases unmatched: 6. The CDR3 spans 14 residues. Germline assignment: CDR1 SGDLS and CDR2 YYNGEE. The DNA of the CDR3 is TGTGCCAGCACCCCCCTAGCGGGAGGGCACGAGCAGTACTTC. Translated, it gives CASTPLAGGHEQYF.

This clone was counted once. The chain joins TRBV18 to TRBJ2-2; D might be TRBD1 (6 bases). The germline V and J ends were trimmed by 0 bases and 6 bases, with 11 bases remaining between them. This CDR3 is 15 amino acids long. Germline CDR1 KGHSH, CDR2 LQKENI. Here the CDR3 DNA reads TGTGCCAGCTCACCACCGCTGGGGGCCGCCGGGGAGCTGTTTTTT. Residues: CASSPPLGAAGELFF.

The V and J genes are TRBV11-2 and TRBJ1-2; the D is unclear. V was shortened by 4 bases and J by 10 bases, with 10 bases between the two germline ends. Germline V CDR1 and CDR2: SGHAT, FQNNGV. The CDR3 contains 11 residues. CDR3 region: CASSSLSTYTF. CDR3 in DNA: TGTGCCAGCAGCTCCCTAAGCACCTACACCTTC.

V and J are TRBV27 and TRBJ2-7; perhaps TRBD2 as D (6 bases). V was pared by 8 bases and J by 0 bases, with 20 bases between. CDR1 is MNHEY and CDR2 is SMNVEV in the germline V gene (reference sequence). This CDR3 has 16 residues. Here the CDR3 reads CASSPGYGGSSYEQYF. CDR3 nucleotide sequence: TGTGCCAGCTCCCCTGGGTACGGGGGTAGCTCCTACGAGCAGTACTTC.

DNA of the CDR3: TGTGCCAGCAGCTTGGATCGGGAGGTTTATGGCTACACCTTC. Its protein is CASSLDREVYGYTF. The V call is TRBV5-4, the J call TRBJ1-2; no clear D. CDR3 length: 14 residues. V lost 0 bases to trimming and J lost 5 bases, with 11 bases between them. The germline V gene encodes CDR1 SGHNT and CDR2 YYREEE (reference sequence).